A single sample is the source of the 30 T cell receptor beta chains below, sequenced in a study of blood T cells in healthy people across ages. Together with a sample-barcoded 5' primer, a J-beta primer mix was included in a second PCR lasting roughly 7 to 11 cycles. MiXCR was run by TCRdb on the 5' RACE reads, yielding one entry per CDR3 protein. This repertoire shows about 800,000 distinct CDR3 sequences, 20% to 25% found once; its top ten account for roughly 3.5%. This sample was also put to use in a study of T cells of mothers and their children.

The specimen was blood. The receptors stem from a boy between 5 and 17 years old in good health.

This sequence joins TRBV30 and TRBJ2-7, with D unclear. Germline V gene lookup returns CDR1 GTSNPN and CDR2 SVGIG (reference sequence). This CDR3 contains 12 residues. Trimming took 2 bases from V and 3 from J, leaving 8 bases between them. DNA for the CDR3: TGTGCCTGGAGTCTCGCCCGCTACGAGCAGTACTTC. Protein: CAWSLARYEQYF.

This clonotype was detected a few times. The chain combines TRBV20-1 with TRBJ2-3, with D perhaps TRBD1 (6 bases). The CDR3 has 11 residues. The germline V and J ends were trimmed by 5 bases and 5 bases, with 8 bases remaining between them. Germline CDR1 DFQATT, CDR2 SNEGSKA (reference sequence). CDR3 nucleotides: TGCAGTGCTGCACAGGGAGATACGCAGTATTTT. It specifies CSAAQGDTQYF.

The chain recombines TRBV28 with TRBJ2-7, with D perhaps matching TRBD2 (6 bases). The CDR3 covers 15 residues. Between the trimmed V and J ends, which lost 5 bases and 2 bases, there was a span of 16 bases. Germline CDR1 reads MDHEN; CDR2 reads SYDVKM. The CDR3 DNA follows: TGTGCCAGCAGTGGAGGGACCGACTATACCTACGAGCAGTACTTC. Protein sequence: CASSGGTDYTYEQYF.

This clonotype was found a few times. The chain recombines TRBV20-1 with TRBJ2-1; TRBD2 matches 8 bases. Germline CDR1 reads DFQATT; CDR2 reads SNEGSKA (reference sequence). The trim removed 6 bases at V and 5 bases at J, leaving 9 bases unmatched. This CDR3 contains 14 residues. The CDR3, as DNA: TGCAGTGCCCCAACTAGCGGCCGTAACAATGAGCAGTTCTTC. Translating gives CSAPTSGRNNEQFF.

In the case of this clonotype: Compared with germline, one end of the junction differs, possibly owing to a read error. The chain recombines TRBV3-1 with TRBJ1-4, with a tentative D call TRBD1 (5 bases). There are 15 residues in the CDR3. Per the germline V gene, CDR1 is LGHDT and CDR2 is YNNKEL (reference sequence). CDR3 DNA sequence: TGTGCCAGCAGCCAAGGGACGGACACTAATGAACAACTGTTTTTT. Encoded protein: CASSQGTDTNEQLFF.

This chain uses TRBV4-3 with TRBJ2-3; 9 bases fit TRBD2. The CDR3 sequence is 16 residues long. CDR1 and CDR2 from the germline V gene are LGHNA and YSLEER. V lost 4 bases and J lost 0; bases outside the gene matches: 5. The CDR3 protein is CASSPETSGSTDTQYF. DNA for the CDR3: TGCGCCAGCAGCCCGGAGACTAGCGGTAGCACAGATACGCAGTATTTT.

The CDR3 sequence is CASSPQREYIQYF. In DNA form, the CDR3 reads TGTGCCAGCAGCCCCCAGCGGGAATACATTCAGTACTTC. The chain has TRBV7-8 and TRBJ2-4; 7 positions agree with TRBD2. This CDR3 spans 13 amino acids. J lost 8 bases, V lost 5 bases, and 6 bases had no gene match. Germline V lookup: CDR1 SGHVS, CDR2 FQNEAQ.

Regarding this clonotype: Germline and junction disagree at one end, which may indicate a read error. Written as DNA, the CDR3 is TGTGCCAGCAGCTTAGTGTATAGCGGGGGGCCCTACGAGCAGCACTTC. Translating gives CASSLVYSGGPYEQHF. The chain couples TRBV7-2 to TRBJ2-7; 10 bases are shared with TRBD2. Germline lookup yields CDR1 SGHTA and CDR2 FQGNSA. This CDR3 comprises 16 residues.

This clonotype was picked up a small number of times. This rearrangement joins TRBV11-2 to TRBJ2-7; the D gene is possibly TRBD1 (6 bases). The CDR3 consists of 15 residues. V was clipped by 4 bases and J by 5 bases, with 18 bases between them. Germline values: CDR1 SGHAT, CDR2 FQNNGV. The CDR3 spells CASSSHKNREHEQYF. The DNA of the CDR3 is TGTGCCAGCAGCTCCCATAAAAACAGGGAGCACGAGCAGTACTTC.

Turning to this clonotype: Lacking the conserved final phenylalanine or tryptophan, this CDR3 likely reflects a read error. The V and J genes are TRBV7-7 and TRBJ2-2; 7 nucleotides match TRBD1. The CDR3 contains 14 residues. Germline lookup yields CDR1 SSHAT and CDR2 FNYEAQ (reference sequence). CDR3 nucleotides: TGTGCTAGCAGAAGGGACAGTCGCACCGGGGAGCTGTTTTCT. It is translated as CASRRDSRTGELFS.

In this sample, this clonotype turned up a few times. The CDR3 DNA follows: TGCAGTGCTAGAGCTCCGGGTAGGGACACCGGGGAGCTGTTTTTT. Residues: CSARAPGRDTGELFF. The genes are TRBV20-1 and TRBJ2-2; D ambiguous. Between the trimmed V and J ends, which lost 1 base and 3 bases, there was a span of 12 bases. Germline CDR1 reads DFQATT; CDR2 reads SNEGSKA (reference sequence). The CDR3 extends over 15 amino acids.

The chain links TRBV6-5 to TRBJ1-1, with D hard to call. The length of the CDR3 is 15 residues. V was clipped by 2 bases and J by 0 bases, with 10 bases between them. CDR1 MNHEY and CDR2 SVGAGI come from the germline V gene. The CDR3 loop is CASSYLRPMNTEAFF. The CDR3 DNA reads TGTGCCAGCAGTTACCTCCGCCCCATGAACACTGAAGCTTTCTTT.

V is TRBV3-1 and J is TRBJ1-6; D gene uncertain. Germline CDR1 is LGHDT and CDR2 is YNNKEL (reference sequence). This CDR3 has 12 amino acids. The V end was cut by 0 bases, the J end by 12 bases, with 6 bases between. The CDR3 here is CASSQDQRPLHF. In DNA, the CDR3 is TGTGCCAGCAGCCAAGATCAAAGACCCCTCCACTTT.

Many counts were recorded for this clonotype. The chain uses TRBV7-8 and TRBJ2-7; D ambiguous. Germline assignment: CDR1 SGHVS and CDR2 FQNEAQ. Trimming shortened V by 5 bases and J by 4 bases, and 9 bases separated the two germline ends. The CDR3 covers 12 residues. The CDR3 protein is CASSRGWYEQYF. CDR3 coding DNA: TGTGCCAGCAGCCGAGGCTGGTACGAGCAGTACTTC.

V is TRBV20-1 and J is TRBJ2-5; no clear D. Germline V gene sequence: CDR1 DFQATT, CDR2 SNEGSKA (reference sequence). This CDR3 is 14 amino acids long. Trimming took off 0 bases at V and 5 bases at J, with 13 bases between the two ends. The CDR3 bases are TGCAGTGCTAGAGATCTGCTGGGCTTGGAGACCCAGTACTTC. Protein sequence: CSARDLLGLETQYF.

The CDR3 sequence: CASSLLDRAVEQFF. In DNA, the CDR3 is TGCGCCAGCAGCTTGCTCGACAGGGCGGTTGAGCAGTTCTTC. This rearrangement joins TRBV5-1 to TRBJ2-1; 7 positions agree with TRBD1. Germline V CDR1 and CDR2: SGHRS, YFSETQ. The CDR3 extends over 14 amino acids. V trimming: 1 base; J trimming: 9 bases; junction bases outside the gene matches: 7. The full variable domain, its missing parts supplied by reference TRBV5-1 and TRBJ2-1, is KAGVTQTPRYLIKTRGQQVTLSCSPISGHRSVSWYQQTPGQGLQFLFEYFSETQRNKGNFPGRFSGRQFSNSRSEMNVSTLELGDSALYLCASSLLDRAVEQFFGPGTRLTVL.

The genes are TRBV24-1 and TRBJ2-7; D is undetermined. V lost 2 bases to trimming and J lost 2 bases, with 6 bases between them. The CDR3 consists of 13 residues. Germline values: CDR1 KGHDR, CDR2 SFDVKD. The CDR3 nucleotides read TGTGCCACCAGTGATTCCTTGACCTACGAGCAGTACTTC. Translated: CATSDSLTYEQYF.

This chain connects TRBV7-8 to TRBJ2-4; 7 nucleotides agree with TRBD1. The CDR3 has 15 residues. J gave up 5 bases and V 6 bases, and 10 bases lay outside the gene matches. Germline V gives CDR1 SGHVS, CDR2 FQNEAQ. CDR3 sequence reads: CASRERPGTENIQYF. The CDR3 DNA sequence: TGTGCCAGCAGGGAAAGGCCCGGGACAGAAAACATTCAGTACTTC.

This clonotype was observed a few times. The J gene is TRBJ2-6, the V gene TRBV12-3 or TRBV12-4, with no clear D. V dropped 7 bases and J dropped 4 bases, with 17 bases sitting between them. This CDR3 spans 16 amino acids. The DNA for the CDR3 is TGTGCCAGCACCGCATCGGGTCTTGGGGGGGCCAACGTCCTGACTTTC. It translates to CASTASGLGGANVLTF.

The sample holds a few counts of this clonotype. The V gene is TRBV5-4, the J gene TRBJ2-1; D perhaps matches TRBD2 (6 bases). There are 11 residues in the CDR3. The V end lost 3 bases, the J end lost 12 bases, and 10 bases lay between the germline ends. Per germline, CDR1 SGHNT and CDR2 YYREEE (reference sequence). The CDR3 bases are TGTGCCAGCAGCTCGGGAGCATGGCAGTTCTTC. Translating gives CASSSGAWQFF.

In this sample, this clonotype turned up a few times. The CDR3: CSARGGSGSGNTIYF. DNA for the CDR3: TGCAGTGCTAGAGGAGGTTCGGGCTCTGGAAACACCATATATTTT. The chain has TRBV20-1 and TRBJ1-3; no clear D gene. The CDR3 runs 15 residues. The germline CDR1 and CDR2 sequences are DFQATT and SNEGSKA (reference sequence). Trimming took off 1 base at V and 0 bases at J, with 10 bases between the two ends.

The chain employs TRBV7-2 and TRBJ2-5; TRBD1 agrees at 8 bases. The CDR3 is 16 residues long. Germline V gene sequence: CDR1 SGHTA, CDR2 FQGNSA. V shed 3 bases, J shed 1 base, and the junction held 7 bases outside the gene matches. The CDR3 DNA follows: TGTGCCAGCAGCTTCCCCCCAGGGGGCTCCCAAGAGACCCAGTACTTC. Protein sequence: CASSFPPGGSQETQYF.

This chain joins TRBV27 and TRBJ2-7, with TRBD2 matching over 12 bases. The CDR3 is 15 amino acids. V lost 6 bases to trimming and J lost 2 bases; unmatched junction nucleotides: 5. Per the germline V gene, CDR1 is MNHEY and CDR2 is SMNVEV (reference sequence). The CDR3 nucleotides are TGTGCCAGCAGCAGCCTAGCGGGAGGGACCTACGAGCAGTACTTC. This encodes CASSSLAGGTYEQYF.

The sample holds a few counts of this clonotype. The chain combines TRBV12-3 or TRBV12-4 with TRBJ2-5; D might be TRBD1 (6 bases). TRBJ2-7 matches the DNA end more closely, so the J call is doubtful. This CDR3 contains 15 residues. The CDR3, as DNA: TGTGCCAGCAGGTTTGATTCAGGGGCGCCTTACGAGCAGTACTTC. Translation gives CASRFDSGAPYEQYF.

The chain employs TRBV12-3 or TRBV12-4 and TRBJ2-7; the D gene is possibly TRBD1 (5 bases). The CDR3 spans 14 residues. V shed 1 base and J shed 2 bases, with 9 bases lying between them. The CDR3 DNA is TGTGCCAGCAGTTTAGAGAACAGGCCCTACGAGCAGTACTTC. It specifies CASSLENRPYEQYF.

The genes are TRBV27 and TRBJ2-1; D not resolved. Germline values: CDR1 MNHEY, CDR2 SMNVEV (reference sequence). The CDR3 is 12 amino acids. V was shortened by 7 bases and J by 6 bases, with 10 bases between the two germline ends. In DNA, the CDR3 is TGTGCCAGCACCTCCGGGTTCAATGAGCAGTTCTTC. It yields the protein CASTSGFNEQFF.

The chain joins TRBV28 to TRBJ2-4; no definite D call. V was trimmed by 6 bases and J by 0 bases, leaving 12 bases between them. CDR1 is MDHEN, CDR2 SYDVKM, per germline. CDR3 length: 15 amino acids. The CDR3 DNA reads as TGTGCCAGCAGCCCTTCGTGGTCAGCCAAAAACATTCAGTACTTC. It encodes CASSPSWSAKNIQYF.

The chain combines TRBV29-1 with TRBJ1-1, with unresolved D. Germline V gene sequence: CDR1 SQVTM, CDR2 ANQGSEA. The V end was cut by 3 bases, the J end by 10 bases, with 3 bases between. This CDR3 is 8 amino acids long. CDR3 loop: CSVEGAFF. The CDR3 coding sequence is TGCAGCGTTGAGGGAGCTTTCTTT. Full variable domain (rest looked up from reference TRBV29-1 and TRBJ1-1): SAVISQKPSRDICQRGTSLTIQCQVDSQVTMMFWYRQQPGQSLTLIATANQGSEATYESGFVIDKFPISRPNLTFSTLTVSNMSPEDSSIYLCSVEGAFFGQGTRLTVV.

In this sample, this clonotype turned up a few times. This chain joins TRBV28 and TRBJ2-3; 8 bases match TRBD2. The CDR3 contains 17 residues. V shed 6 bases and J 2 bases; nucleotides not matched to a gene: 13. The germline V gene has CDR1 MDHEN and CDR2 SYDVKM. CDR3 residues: CASSLGLAGYPTDTQYF. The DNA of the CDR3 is TGTGCCAGCAGCCTAGGTTTAGCGGGATACCCCACAGATACGCAGTATTTT. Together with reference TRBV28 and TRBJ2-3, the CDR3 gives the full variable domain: DVKVTQSSRYLVKRTGEKVFLECVQDMDHENMFWYRQDPGLGLRLIYFSYDVKMKEKGDIPEGYSVSREKKERFSLILESASTNQTSMYLCASSLGLAGYPTDTQYFGPGTRLTVL.

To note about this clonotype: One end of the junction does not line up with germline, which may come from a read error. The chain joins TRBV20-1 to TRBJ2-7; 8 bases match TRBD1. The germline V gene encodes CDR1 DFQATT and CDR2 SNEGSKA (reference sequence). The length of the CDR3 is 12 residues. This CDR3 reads CSARELAGGVCF. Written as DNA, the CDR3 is TGCAGTGCTAGAGAATTGGCAGGGGGCGTTTGCTTC.